This TCR beta chain was sequenced for a study of cytomegalovirus exposure and HLA in healthy donors. Study background: T cells numbering about 179 million yielded 90 million to 140 million unique TCR beta sequences in an earlier analysis. Whole-study findings and limits: Further analysis was carried out later, and it showed several of the most significant clusters appearing linked to common viral pathogens.

About this clone: The target antigen is unknown.

PCR was performed using 60 Vbeta and 13 Jbeta primers. The data were produced by immunoSEQ multiplex PCR, yet TCRdb's version contains in-frame clones alone and is incomplete. The table lists some 150,000 clones, roughly 73% of them singletons. These donors counted as nominally healthy when sampled, but unrecorded immune exposures were likely. The CDR3 is made up of 15 amino acids. V lost 6 bases and J 5 bases, leaving 19 bases between the germline ends. Germline assignment: CDR1 SEHNR and CDR2 FQNEAQ (reference sequence). The chain has TRBV7-9 and TRBJ1-2, with a tentative D call TRBD1 (6 bases). Specimen: PBMCs. This TCR came from a female donor in good health and CMV-seronegative. The CDR3 DNA reads as TGTGCCAGCAGGTCAACGGACAGTGGCGGGTATGGCTACACCTTC. Translation: CASRSTDSGGYGYTF. Full variable domain (rest looked up from reference TRBV7-9 and TRBJ1-2): DTGVSQNPRHKITKRGQNVTFRCDPISEHNRLYWYRQTLGQGPEFLTYFQNEAQLEKSRLLSDRFSAERPKGSFSTLEIQRTEQGDSAMYLCASRSTDSGGYGYTFGSGTRLTVV.